The clone carrying this T cell receptor beta chain has ten or more counts. Its antigen is not known. TCR beta VDJ combinations and CDR3 sequences were profiled from genomic DNA. TCRdb re-called the reads with MiXCR, one entry per CDR3 protein. The sample shows about 130,000 distinct CDR3 sequences, 48% of them seen only once. This CDR3 is 15 amino acids long. Germline V gene data show CDR1 as SGHDN and CDR2 as FVKESK. Trimming cost V 3 bases and J 0 bases, with 12 bases left between them. The sample originates from a study of CD8+CD57+ T cells in acquired aplastic anemia. General study findings and limits: The study identified twenty-nine CD8+ CDR3 sequences shared by patients and controls.

The sequenced material came from sorted CD4+, CD8+, or CD8+CD57+ T cells (not recorded which) from PBMCs. The TCR sequence derives from a human donor in good health, serving as a control. The gene calls are TRBV14 and TRBJ2-7; no reliable D call. The CDR3 is CASSHGLKSSYEQYF. The CDR3 DNA follows: TGTGCCAGCAGCCACGGGCTTAAGAGCTCCTACGAGCAGTACTTC.